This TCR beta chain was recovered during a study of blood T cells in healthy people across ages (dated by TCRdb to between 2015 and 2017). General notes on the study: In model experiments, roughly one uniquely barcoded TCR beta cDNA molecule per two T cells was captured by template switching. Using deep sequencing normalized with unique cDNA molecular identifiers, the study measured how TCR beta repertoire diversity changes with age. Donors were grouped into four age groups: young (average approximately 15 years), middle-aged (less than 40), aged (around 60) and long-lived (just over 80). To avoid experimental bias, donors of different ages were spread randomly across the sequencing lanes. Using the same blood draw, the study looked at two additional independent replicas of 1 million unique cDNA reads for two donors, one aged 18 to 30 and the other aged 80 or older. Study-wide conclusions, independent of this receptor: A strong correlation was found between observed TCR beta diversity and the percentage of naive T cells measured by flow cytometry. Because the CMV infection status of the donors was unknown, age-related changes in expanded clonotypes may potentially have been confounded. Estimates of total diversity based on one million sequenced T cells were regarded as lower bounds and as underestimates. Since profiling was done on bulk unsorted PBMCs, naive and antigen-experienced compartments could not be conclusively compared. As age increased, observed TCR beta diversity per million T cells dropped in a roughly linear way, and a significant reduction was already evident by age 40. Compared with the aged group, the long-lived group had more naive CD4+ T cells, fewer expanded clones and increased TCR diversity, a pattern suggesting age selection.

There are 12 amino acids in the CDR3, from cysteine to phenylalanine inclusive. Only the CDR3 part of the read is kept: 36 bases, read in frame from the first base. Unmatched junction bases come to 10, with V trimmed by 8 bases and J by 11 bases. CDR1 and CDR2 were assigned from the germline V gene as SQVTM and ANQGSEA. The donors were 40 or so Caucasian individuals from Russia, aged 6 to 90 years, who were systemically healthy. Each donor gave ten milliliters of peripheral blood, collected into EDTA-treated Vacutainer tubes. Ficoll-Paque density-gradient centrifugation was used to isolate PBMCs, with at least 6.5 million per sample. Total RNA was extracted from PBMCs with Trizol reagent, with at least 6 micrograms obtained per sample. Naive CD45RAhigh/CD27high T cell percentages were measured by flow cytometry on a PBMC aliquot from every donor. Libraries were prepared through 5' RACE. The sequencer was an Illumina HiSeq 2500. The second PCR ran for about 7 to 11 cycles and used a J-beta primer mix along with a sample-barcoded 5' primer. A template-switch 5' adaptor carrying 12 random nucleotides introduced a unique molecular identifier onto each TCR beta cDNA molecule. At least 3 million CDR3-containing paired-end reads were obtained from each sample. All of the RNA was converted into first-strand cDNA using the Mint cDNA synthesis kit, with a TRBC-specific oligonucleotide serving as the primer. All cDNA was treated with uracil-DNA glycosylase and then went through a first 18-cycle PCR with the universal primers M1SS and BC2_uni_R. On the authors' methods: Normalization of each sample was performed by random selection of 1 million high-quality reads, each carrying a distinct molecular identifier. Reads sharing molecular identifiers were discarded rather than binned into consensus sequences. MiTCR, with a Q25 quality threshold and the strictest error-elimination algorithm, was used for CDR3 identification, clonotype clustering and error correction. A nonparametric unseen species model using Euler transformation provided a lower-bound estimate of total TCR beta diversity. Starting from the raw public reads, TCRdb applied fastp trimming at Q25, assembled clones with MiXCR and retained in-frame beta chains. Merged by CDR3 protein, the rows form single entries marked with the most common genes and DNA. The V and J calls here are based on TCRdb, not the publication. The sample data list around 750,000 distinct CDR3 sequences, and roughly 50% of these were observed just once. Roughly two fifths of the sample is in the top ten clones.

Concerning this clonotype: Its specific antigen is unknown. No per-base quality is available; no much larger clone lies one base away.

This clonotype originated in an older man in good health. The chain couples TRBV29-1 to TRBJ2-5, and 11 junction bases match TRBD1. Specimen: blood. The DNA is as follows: TGCAGCTCAGGACAGGGGGCGAGTGAGCAGTACTTC. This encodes CSSGQGASEQYF. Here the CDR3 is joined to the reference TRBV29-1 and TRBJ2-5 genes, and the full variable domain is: SAVISQKPSRDICQRGTSLTIQCQVDSQVTMMFWYRQQPGQSLTLIATANQGSEATYESGFVIDKFPISRPNLTFSTLTVSNMSPEDSSIYLCSSGQGASEQYFGPGTRLLVL.